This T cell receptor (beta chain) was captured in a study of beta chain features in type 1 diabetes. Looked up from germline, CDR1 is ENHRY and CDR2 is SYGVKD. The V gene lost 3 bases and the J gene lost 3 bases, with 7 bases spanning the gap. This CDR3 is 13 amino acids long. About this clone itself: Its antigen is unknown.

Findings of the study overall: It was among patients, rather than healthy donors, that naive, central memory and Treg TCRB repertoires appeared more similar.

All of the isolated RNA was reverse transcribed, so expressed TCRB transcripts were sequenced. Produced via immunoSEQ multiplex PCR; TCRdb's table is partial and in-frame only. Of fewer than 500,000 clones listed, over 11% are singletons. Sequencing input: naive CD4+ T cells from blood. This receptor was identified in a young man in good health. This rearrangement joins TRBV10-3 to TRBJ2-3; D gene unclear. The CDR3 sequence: CAISDWRTDTQYF. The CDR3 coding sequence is TGTGCCATCAGTGACTGGCGAACAGATACGCAGTATTTT.